This TCR beta chain was identified in a study of technical replicates of blood from several donors. This clone was observed a single time. This CDR3 region has 14 residues. V shed 4 bases, J shed 0 bases, and the junction held 2 bases outside the gene matches. Germline lookup yields CDR1 SGHRS and CDR2 YFSETQ. The repertoire was sequenced with immunoSEQ multiplex PCR; TCRdb's copy has only in-frame clones and lacks some. The profile shows 100,000 or so clones, roughly 95% of them singletons. The clonotype comes from a human donor in good health. V usage is TRBV5-1 and J usage is TRBJ2-3; 7 bases align to TRBD2. The sample taken for sequencing was T cells isolated from PBMCs. The CDR3 nucleotides are TGCGCCAGCAGCGGGGGGGGTAGCACAGATACGCAGTATTTT. It is translated as CASSGGGSTDTQYF.